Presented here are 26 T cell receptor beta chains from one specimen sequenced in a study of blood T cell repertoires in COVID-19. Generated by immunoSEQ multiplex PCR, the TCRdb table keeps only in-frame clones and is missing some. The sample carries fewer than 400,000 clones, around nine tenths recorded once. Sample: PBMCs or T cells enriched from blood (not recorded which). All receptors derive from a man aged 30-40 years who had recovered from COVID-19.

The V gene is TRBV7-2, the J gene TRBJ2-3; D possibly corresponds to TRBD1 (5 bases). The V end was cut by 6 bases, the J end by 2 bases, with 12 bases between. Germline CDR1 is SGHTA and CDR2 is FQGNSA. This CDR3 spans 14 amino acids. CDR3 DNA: TGTGCCAGCAGTCCAGGGCTTTACACAGATACGCAGTATTTT. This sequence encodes CASSPGLYTDTQYF.

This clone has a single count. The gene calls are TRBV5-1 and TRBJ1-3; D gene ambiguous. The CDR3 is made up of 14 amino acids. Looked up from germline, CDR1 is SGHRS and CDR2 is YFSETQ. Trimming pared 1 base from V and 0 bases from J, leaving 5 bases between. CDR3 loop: CASSLYGSGNTIYF. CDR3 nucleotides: TGCGCCAGCAGCTTGTACGGCTCTGGAAACACCATATATTTT.

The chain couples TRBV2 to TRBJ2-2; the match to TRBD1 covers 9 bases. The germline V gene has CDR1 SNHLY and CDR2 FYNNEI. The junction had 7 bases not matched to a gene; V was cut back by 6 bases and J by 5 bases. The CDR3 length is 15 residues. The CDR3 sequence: CASSGQGSGTGELFF. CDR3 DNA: TGTGCCAGCAGCGGACAGGGGTCAGGTACCGGGGAGCTGTTTTTT.

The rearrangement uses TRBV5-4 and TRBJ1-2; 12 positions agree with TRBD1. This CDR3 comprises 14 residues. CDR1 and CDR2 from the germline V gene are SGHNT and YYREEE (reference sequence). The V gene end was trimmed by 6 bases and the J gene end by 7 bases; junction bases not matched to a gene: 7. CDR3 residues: CASTPGQGARGYTF. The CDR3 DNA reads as TGTGCCAGCACCCCGGGACAGGGGGCGCGTGGCTACACCTTC.

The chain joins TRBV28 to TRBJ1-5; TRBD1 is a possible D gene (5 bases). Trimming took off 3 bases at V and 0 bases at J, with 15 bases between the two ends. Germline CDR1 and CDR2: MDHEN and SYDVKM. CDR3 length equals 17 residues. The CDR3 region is CASSFDRRVYSNQPQHF. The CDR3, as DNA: TGTGCCAGCAGTTTCGACAGACGGGTCTATAGCAATCAGCCCCAGCATTTT.

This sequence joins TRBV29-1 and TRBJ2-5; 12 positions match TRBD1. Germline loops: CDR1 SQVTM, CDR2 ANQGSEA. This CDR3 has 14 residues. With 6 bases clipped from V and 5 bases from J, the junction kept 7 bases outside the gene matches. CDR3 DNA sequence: TGCAGCGTAAATCGCGGGACAGGGGGCGAGACCCAGTACTTC. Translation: CSVNRGTGGETQYF.

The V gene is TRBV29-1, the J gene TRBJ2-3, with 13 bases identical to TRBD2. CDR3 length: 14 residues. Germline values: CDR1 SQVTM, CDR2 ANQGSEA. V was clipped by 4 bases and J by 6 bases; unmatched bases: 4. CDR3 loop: CSVGTSGGRDTQYF. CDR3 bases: TGCAGCGTTGGGACTAGCGGGGGCAGGGATACGCAGTATTTT.

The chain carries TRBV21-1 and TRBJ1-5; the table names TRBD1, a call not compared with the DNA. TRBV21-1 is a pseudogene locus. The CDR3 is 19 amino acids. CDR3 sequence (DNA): TGTGCCAGCAGCCCCACGGAGGGGGCTGCGTGTTATGGCAATCAGCCCCAGCATTTT. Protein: CASSPTEGAACYGNQPQHF.

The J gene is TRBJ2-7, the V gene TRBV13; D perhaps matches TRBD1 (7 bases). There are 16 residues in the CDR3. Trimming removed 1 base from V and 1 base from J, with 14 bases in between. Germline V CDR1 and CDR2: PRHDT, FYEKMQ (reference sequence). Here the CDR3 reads CASSLDAGGYSYEQYF. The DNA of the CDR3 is TGTGCCAGCAGCTTAGATGCAGGGGGGTATTCCTACGAGCAGTACTTC.

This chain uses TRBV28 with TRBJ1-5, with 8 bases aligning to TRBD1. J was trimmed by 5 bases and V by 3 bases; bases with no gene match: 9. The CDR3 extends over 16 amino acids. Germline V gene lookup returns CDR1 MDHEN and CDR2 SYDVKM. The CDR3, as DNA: TGTGCCAGCAGTTTTTTTTTCCAGGGGGCCCATCAGCCCCAGCATTTT. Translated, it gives CASSFFFQGAHQPQHF.

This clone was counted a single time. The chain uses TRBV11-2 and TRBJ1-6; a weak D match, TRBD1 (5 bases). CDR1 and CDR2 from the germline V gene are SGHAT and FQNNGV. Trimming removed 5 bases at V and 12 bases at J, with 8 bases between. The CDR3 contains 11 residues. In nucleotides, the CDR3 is TGTGCCAGCAGCGCCGGGGGACCCCTCCACTTT. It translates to CASSAGGPLHF.

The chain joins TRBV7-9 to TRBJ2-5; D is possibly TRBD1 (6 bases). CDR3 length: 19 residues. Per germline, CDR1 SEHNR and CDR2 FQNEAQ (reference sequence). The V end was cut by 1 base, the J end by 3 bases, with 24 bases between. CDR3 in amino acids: CASSLEGIYTGMKKETQYF. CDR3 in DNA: TGTGCCAGCAGCTTAGAGGGCATTTATACAGGGATGAAAAAAGAGACCCAGTACTTC.

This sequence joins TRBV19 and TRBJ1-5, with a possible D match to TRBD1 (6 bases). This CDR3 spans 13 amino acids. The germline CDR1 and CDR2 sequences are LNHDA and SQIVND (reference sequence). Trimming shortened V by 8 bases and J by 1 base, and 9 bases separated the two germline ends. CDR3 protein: CASRDISNQPQHF. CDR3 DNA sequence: TGTGCCAGTCGGGACATCAGCAATCAGCCCCAGCATTTT.

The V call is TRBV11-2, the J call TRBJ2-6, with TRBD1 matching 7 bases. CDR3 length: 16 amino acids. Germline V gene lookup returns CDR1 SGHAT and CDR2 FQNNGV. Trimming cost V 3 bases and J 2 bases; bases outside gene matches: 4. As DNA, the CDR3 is TGTGCCAGCAGCTTCGACAGGGTGGCTGGGGCCAACGTCCTGACTTTC. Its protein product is CASSFDRVAGANVLTF.

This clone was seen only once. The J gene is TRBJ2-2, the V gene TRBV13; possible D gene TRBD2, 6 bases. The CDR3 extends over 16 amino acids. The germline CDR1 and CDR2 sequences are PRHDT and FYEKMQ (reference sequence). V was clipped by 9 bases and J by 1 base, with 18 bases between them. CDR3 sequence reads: CASTTRGTVNTGELFF. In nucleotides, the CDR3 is TGTGCCAGTACTACCCGCGGGACGGTGAACACCGGGGAGCTGTTTTTT.

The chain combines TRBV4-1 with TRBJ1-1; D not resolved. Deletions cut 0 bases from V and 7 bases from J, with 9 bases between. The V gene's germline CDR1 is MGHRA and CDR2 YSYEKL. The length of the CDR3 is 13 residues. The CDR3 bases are TGCGCCAGCAGCCAAGAACGTCGAGTTGAAGCTTTCTTT. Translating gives CASSQERRVEAFF.

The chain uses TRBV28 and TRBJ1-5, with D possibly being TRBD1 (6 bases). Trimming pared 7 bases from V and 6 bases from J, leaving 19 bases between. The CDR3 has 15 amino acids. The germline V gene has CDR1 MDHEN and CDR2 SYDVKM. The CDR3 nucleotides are TGTGCCAGCAAACTCCGGGGGGCGCCCGGTCAGCCCCAGCATTTT. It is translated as CASKLRGAPGQPQHF.

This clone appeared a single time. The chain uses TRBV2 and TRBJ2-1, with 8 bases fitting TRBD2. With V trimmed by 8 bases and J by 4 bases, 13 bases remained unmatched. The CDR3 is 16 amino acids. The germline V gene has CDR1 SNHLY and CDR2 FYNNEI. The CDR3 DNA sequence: TGTGCCAGCCCCCCCATGAGCGGGAGCCCTTACAATGAGCAGTTCTTC. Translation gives CASPPMSGSPYNEQFF.

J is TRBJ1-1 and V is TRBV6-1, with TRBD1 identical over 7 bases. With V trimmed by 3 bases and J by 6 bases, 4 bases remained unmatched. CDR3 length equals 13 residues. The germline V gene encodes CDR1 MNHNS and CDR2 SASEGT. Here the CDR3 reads CASSDRQGAEAFF. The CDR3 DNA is TGTGCCAGCAGTGATAGGCAGGGGGCTGAAGCTTTCTTT.

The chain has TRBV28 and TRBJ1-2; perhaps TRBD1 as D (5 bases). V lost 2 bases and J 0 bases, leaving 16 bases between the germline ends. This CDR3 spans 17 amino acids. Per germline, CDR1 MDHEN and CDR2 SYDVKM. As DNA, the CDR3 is TGTGCCAGCAGTTTACTATTATACGGACAAGCTAACTATGGCTACACCTTC. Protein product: CASSLLLYGQANYGYTF.

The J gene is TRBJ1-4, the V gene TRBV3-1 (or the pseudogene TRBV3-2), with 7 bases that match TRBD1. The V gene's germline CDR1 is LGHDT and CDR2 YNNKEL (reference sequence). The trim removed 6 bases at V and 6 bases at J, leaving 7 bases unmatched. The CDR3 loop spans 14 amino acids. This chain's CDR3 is CASRETGTDEKLFF. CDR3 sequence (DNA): TGTGCCAGCAGGGAAACCGGGACAGATGAAAAACTGTTTTTT.

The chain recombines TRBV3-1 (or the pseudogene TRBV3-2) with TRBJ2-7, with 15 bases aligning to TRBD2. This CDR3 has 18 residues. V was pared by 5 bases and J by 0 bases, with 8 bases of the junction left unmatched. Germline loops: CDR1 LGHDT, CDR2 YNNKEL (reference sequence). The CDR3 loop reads CASSGLGLAGGNSYEQYF. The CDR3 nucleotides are TGTGCCAGCAGCGGATTGGGACTAGCGGGGGGAAACTCCTACGAGCAGTACTTC.

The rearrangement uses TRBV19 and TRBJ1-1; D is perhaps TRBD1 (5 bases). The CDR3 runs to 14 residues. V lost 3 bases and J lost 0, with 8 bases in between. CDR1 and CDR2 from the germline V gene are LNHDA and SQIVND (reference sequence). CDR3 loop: CASSITGLNTEAFF. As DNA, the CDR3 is TGTGCCAGTAGTATTACAGGACTGAACACTGAAGCTTTCTTT. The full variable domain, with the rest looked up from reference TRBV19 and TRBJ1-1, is DGGITQSPKYLFRKEGQNVTLSCEQNLNHDAMYWYRQDPGQGLRLIYYSQIVNDFQKGDIAEGYSVSREKKESFPLTVTSAQKNPTAFYLCASSITGLNTEAFFGQGTRLTVV.

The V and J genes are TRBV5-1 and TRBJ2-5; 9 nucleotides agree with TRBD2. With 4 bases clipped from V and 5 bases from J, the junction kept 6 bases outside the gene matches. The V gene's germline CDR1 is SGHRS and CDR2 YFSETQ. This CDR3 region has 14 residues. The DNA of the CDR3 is TGCGCCAGCAGCGCGACTAGCGGCGGGGAGACCCAGTACTTC. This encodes CASSATSGGETQYF.

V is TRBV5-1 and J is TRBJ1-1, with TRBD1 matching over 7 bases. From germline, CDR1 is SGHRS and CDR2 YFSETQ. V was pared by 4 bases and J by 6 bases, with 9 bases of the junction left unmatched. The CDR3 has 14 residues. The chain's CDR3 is CASSTETGFSEAFF. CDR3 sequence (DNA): TGCGCCAGCAGCACTGAGACAGGGTTCTCTGAAGCTTTCTTT.

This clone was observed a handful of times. CDR3 bases: TGTGCCACCAGCAGAGGACTAGCGGGATCCTACCAGTTCTTC. This codes for CATSRGLAGSYQFF. The chain joins TRBV15 to TRBJ2-1; TRBD2 matches at 11 bases. CDR1 and CDR2 (germline): LNHNV, YYDKDF (reference sequence). J lost 13 bases, V lost 1 base, and 6 bases had no gene match. The CDR3 has 14 amino acids.